These 30 T cell receptor beta chains came from one sample sequenced in a study of cytomegalovirus exposure and HLA in healthy donors. The PCR had 60 Vbeta and 13 Jbeta primers. Clones were sequenced by immunoSEQ multiplex PCR, and TCRdb holds only the in-frame ones, with some missing. The listing records 100,000 or so clones. The sample consisted of PBMCs. These receptors were taken from a woman aged 25 to 39 in good health and CMV-seronegative.

J is TRBJ2-1 and V is TRBV19; 8 bases align to TRBD2. This CDR3 has 13 residues. Germline V CDR1 and CDR2: LNHDA, SQIVND (reference sequence). Trimming removed 3 bases from V and 11 bases from J; junction bases left unmatched: 6. CDR3 bases: TGTGCCAGTAGTATTCTGGGACTAGATCAGCAGTTCTTC. Its translation is CASSILGLDQQFF. The full variable domain, completed using reference TRBV19 and TRBJ2-1, is DGGITQSPKYLFRKEGQNVTLSCEQNLNHDAMYWYRQDPGQGLRLIYYSQIVNDFQKGDIAEGYSVSREKKESFPLTVTSAQKNPTAFYLCASSILGLDQQFFGPGTRLTVL.

As for this clone: An end of the junction does not agree with germline; a read error may underlie this. The chain recombines TRBV7-7 with TRBJ2-2, with 9 bases aligning to TRBD1. CDR3 length: 17 amino acids. The germline V gene has CDR1 SSHAT and CDR2 FNYEAQ (reference sequence). CDR3: CASSLAAGQGIDGELFF. CDR3 bases: TGTGCTAGCAGCTTAGCTGCCGGACAGGGGATTGACGGGGAGCTGTTTTTT.

The rearrangement links TRBV5-1 to TRBJ2-1, with D possibly TRBD2 on 5 matching bases. Germline V gene data show CDR1 as SGHRS and CDR2 as YFSETQ. V was trimmed by 1 base and J by 5 bases, leaving 13 bases between them. This CDR3 spans 15 amino acids. In DNA, the CDR3 is TGCGCCAGCAGCTTGCGTCCGGGATTGGACAATGAGCAGTTCTTC. Its translation is CASSLRPGLDNEQFF.

The genes are TRBV7-9 and TRBJ2-5; possible D gene TRBD1, 6 bases. The J call may be faulty, since TRBJ2-7 better matches the DNA end. Germline loops: CDR1 SEHNR, CDR2 FQNEAQ (reference sequence). The CDR3 spans 13 residues. The CDR3 bases are TGTGCCAGCAGCCCAGGGGTCGTCTACGAGCAGTACTTC. Protein: CASSPGVVYEQYF.

The chain joins TRBV4-2 to TRBJ2-3; 8 positions match TRBD1. Trimming at V came to 3 bases and at J to 5 bases, leaving 7 bases not matched to a gene. This CDR3 is 15 amino acids long. The germline V gene has CDR1 LGHNA and CDR2 YNFKEQ. The CDR3 DNA follows: TGTGCCAGCAGCCAGCGGACAGGGTCTGGAGATACGCAGTATTTT. Amino acid sequence: CASSQRTGSGDTQYF.

The chain links TRBV7-8 to TRBJ2-5; 7 bases match TRBD1. CDR3 length: 15 residues. Per germline, CDR1 SGHVS and CDR2 FQNEAQ. J lost 5 bases, V lost 4 bases, and 10 bases had no gene match. The DNA of the CDR3 is TGTGCCAGCAGCTCGACGACAGGGATTGGGGAGACCCAGTACTTC. It specifies CASSSTTGIGETQYF.

This chain uses TRBV7-9 with TRBJ2-3, with 10 positions matching TRBD2. The CDR3 contains 15 residues. In germline, CDR1 is SEHNR, CDR2 FQNEAQ (reference sequence). With 3 bases clipped from V and 3 bases from J, the junction kept 3 bases outside the gene matches. The CDR3 DNA reads TGTGCCAGCAGCTTGCCTAGCGGGAGAACAGATACGCAGTATTTT. Translated, it gives CASSLPSGRTDTQYF. Variable domain in full (rest from reference TRBV7-9 and TRBJ2-3): DTGVSQNPRHKITKRGQNVTFRCDPISEHNRLYWYRQTLGQGPEFLTYFQNEAQLEKSRLLSDRFSAERPKGSFSTLEIQRTEQGDSAMYLCASSLPSGRTDTQYFGPGTRLTVL.

The chain joins TRBV28 to TRBJ2-7; TRBD2 matches 10 bases. This CDR3 has 16 amino acids. Germline-derived CDR1 and CDR2 are MDHEN and SYDVKM. V gave up 6 bases and J gave up 6 bases; unmatched junction bases: 14. CDR3 sequence: CASSLMKTSGLPEQYF. The CDR3 region has the DNA TGTGCCAGCAGCCTTATGAAGACTAGCGGGCTCCCCGAGCAGTACTTC.

This chain links TRBV4-2 with TRBJ2-2; 9 bases line up with TRBD2. Germline V gene sequence: CDR1 LGHNA, CDR2 YNFKEQ. CDR3 size: 17 residues. V lost 2 bases and J lost 3; bases outside the gene matches: 7. This CDR3 is CASSQPEGGRDTGELFF. In DNA, the CDR3 is TGTGCCAGCAGCCAACCAGAAGGCGGGAGGGACACCGGGGAGCTGTTTTTT.

The gene calls are TRBV11-2 and TRBJ1-3; a weak D match, TRBD1 (6 bases). The V gene lost 3 bases and the J gene lost 0 bases, with 12 bases spanning the gap. The CDR3 contains 16 residues. Germline CDR1 and CDR2: SGHAT and FQNNGV. CDR3 sequence reads: CASSFQGPHSGNTIYF. The CDR3 DNA reads as TGTGCCAGCAGCTTCCAGGGGCCCCACTCTGGAAACACCATATATTTT.

As to this clone: The same CDR3 arises from other DNA sequences in this sample as well. The chain employs TRBV5-6 and TRBJ1-1; a possible D gene is TRBD1 (5 bases). Germline assignment: CDR1 SGHDT and CDR2 YYEEEE. Trimming left V 0 bases short and J 5 bases short, with 8 bases between. The CDR3 contains 13 residues. In DNA, the CDR3 is TGTGCCAGCAGCTTGGCGGGGGTTACTGAAGCTTTCTTT. As protein: CASSLAGVTEAFF.

The genes are TRBV9 and TRBJ2-7; TRBD1 matches at 8 bases. V lost 0 bases, J lost 3 bases, and 5 bases stayed unmatched. The CDR3 runs to 15 residues. The germline V gene encodes CDR1 SGDLS and CDR2 YYNGEE. Here the CDR3 DNA reads TGTGCCAGCAGCGTAGGGACAGGGACAGGCTACGAGCAGTACTTC. Amino acids: CASSVGTGTGYEQYF.

The CDR3 bases are TGTGCTAGTGGTCCCAAAGGGGCCGAGGGCTACACCTTC. Translated, it gives CASGPKGAEGYTF. V usage is TRBV12-5 and J usage is TRBJ1-2; weak D call: TRBD1 (5 bases). With 5 bases removed from V and 8 bases from J, the gap between germline ends came to 15 bases. This CDR3 has 13 residues. CDR1 is LGHNT, CDR2 FRNRAP, per germline.

The gene calls are TRBV15 and TRBJ2-3; 10 positions agree with TRBD1. The CDR3 is made up of 16 amino acids. V was clipped by 3 bases and J by 6 bases; unmatched bases: 9. Per the germline V gene, CDR1 is LNHNV and CDR2 is YYDKDF (reference sequence). The CDR3 DNA reads TGTGCCACCAGCAGTTACCGGGACAGGGGATCCGATACGCAGTATTTT. Translating gives CATSSYRDRGSDTQYF.

The gene calls are TRBV6-1 and TRBJ1-4; 10 bases line up with TRBD1. This CDR3 region has 16 residues. CDR1 and CDR2 from the germline V gene are MNHNS and SASEGT. The ends lost 1 base at V and 8 bases at J; junction bases unmatched: 7. The CDR3 is CASSEDGGTGVEKLFF. CDR3 bases: TGTGCCAGCAGTGAAGATGGTGGGACAGGGGTCGAAAAACTGTTTTTT.

The rearrangement links TRBV6-6 to TRBJ2-7, with 8 bases aligning to TRBD1. This CDR3 contains 11 residues. Trimming took 10 bases from V and 2 from J; bases not matched to a gene: 1. Germline assignment: CDR1 MNHNY and CDR2 SVGAGI (reference sequence). DNA for the CDR3: TGTGCCACCAGGGGGCCCTACGAGCAGTACTTC. Its protein product is CATRGPYEQYF.

J is TRBJ2-7 and V is TRBV4-1, with D maybe TRBD2 (5 bases). The CDR3 spans 14 residues. V dropped 3 bases and J dropped 4 bases, with 13 bases sitting between them. Looked up from germline, CDR1 is MGHRA and CDR2 is YSYEKL. CDR3 in amino acids: CASSHPGDAYEQYF. The CDR3 DNA reads as TGCGCCAGCAGCCACCCCGGGGATGCATACGAGCAGTACTTC.

The chain employs TRBV6-1 and TRBJ2-7, with 8 bases aligning to TRBD1. The CDR3 extends over 14 amino acids. In germline, CDR1 is MNHNS, CDR2 SASEGT. The trim removed 4 bases at V and 8 bases at J, leaving 10 bases unmatched. DNA of the CDR3: TGTGCCAGCAGTGGGGGAAGAGCAGGGGGCAAGCAGTACTTC. Its protein is CASSGGRAGGKQYF.

The chain recombines TRBV5-1 with TRBJ2-5; weak D call: TRBD2 (5 bases). Between the trimmed V and J ends, which lost 0 bases and 4 bases, there was a span of 13 bases. CDR1 SGHRS and CDR2 YFSETQ come from the germline V gene. The CDR3 contains 15 residues. CDR3 DNA: TGCGCCAGCAGCTTGGGTGGGAGTGGAGGAGAGACCCAGTACTTC. This gives the protein CASSLGGSGGETQYF.

The V call is TRBV7-8, the J call TRBJ1-1; possible D gene TRBD1, 6 bases. The V gene's germline CDR1 is SGHVS and CDR2 FQNEAQ. Trimming stripped 7 bases from V and 0 bases from J, with 30 bases between. The CDR3 is 20 residues long. CDR3 sequence (DNA): TGTGCCAGCACCCAGGGGCGGGGGGTTCGCCTCACGGGGGTGAACACTGAAGCTTTCTTT. Protein product: CASTQGRGVRLTGVNTEAFF.

The chain has TRBV6-5 and TRBJ1-1, with 7 bases fitting TRBD1. Germline assignment: CDR1 MNHEY and CDR2 SVGAGI. This CDR3 is 14 amino acids long. V shed 6 bases, J shed 1 base, and the junction held 5 bases outside the gene matches. The CDR3 nucleotides are TGTGCCAGCAGCCGCGGGACAGCGAACACTGAAGCTTTCTTT. Encoded protein: CASSRGTANTEAFF.

This sequence joins TRBV11-2 and TRBJ2-7; D is ambiguous. Germline CDR1 is SGHAT and CDR2 is FQNNGV. V lost 3 bases and J lost 3, with 3 bases in between. This CDR3 contains 11 residues. The CDR3 region has the DNA TGTGCCAGCAGCTTCCACTACGAGCAGTACTTC. This gives the protein CASSFHYEQYF.

The chain combines TRBV18 with TRBJ2-7; TRBD2 aligns across 8 bases. Unmatched junction bases numbered 11, after V lost 2 bases and J lost 2 bases. CDR1 is KGHSH, CDR2 LQKENI, per germline. This CDR3 is built from 17 residues. The CDR3 nucleotides are TGTGCCAGCTCACCAGGATTACGGACTAGCATCCCCTACGAGCAGTACTTC. Its translation is CASSPGLRTSIPYEQYF. Looking up the rest from reference TRBV18 and TRBJ2-7 gives the full variable domain: NAGVMQNPRHLVRRRGQEARLRCSPMKGHSHVYWYRQLPEEGLKFMVYLQKENIIDESGMPKERFSAEFPKEGPSILRIQQVVRGDSAAYFCASSPGLRTSIPYEQYFGPGTRLTVT.

This chain connects TRBV18 to TRBJ1-4; 8 bases align to TRBD1. CDR3 length: 14 amino acids. The V and J ends lost 4 bases and 10 bases, in that order; junction bases with no gene match: 8. The V gene's germline CDR1 is KGHSH and CDR2 LQKENI. CDR3 nucleotide sequence: TGTGCCAGCTCACTACAGGGGGACCTCGGAAAACTGTTTTTT. Residues: CASSLQGDLGKLFF.

The gene calls are TRBV19 and TRBJ1-4; a possible D gene is TRBD1 (6 bases). Trimming left V 3 bases short and J 8 bases short, with 13 bases between. The germline V gene encodes CDR1 LNHDA and CDR2 SQIVND (reference sequence). This CDR3 contains 14 residues. CDR3 residues: CASSIEQGEEKLFF. The CDR3 coding sequence is TGTGCCAGTAGTATTGAACAGGGTGAAGAAAAACTGTTTTTT.

The chain has TRBV6-1 and TRBJ2-3; a weak D match, TRBD2 (7 bases). V dropped 3 bases and J dropped 1 base, with 11 bases sitting between them. The CDR3 totals 15 residues. Germline V gene lookup returns CDR1 MNHNS and CDR2 SASEGT. CDR3 residues: CASSELGGGTDTQYF. As DNA, the CDR3 is TGTGCCAGCAGTGAGTTAGGGGGGGGCACAGATACGCAGTATTTT.

The chain joins TRBV18 to TRBJ1-4, with D unresolved. The V end lost 3 bases, the J end lost 5 bases, and 10 bases lay between the germline ends. The germline CDR1 and CDR2 sequences are KGHSH and LQKENI. This CDR3 spans 14 amino acids. The CDR3: CASSPDRRNEKLFF. DNA of the CDR3: TGTGCCAGCTCACCCGATCGGAGAAATGAAAAACTGTTTTTT.

This chain joins TRBV4-1 and TRBJ2-2, with D hard to call. The CDR3 extends over 15 amino acids. V lost 0 bases, J lost 1 base, and 6 bases lay in between. Germline V gives CDR1 MGHRA, CDR2 YSYEKL. CDR3 protein: CASSQENLNTGELFF. CDR3 DNA sequence: TGCGCCAGCAGCCAAGAAAATCTGAACACCGGGGAGCTGTTTTTT.

V gene TRBV7-3 combines with J gene TRBJ1-2, with 7 bases lining up with TRBD1. The CDR3 is 17 amino acids. CDR1 is SGHTA and CDR2 is FQGTGA in the germline V gene. J was trimmed by 4 bases and V by 6 bases; bases with no gene match: 17. The CDR3 DNA sequence: TGTGCCAGCAGTCCCGACAGGGCGGAAACTCTCATCTATGGCTACACCTTC. Residues: CASSPDRAETLIYGYTF.

The J gene is TRBJ2-7, the V gene TRBV28; a weak D match, TRBD2 (5 bases). Germline CDR1 MDHEN, CDR2 SYDVKM. V lost 1 base and J lost 6, with 16 bases in between. The CDR3 has 15 residues. The CDR3 is CASSLYTQRAREQYF. CDR3 DNA sequence: TGTGCCAGCAGTTTATATACTCAGAGGGCTCGCGAGCAGTACTTC.